This T cell receptor (beta chain) came from a study of beta chain features in type 1 diabetes. Study in general: All of the samples together had 107,917,701 sorted cells examined.

The study reverse transcribed the entire isolated RNA, so it sequenced expressed TCRB transcripts. Sequenced by immunoSEQ multiplex PCR; TCRdb stores in-frame clones only, minus some. The sample holds 350,000 to 450,000 clones; around 15% are singletons and the top ten take about 0.02%. Note on this clone: Antigen unknown.

Study-wide results and caveats: More deletions and fewer insertions at VDJ junctions were found in patients with type 1 diabetes. In all four CD4+ subsets, TCRB CDR3 length was significantly, moderately reduced in type 1 diabetes. For patients, the naive, central memory and Treg TCRB repertoires appeared more alike than for healthy donors.

The TCR sequence derives from a woman between 18 and 29 years old in good health. Material for sequencing was naive CD4+ T cells from blood.

Here the CDR3 reads CATRDSPFSTQYF. CDR3 in DNA: TGTGCCACAAGGGACAGCCCATTTTCGACCCAGTACTTC. The J gene is TRBJ2-5, the V gene TRBV14; 7 bases are shared with TRBD1. Germline V gives CDR1 SGHDN, CDR2 FVKESK. The V gene end was trimmed by 10 bases and the J gene end by 7 bases; junction bases not matched to a gene: 12. The CDR3 sequence is 13 residues long.